The 9 T cell receptor beta chains given below trace back to one sample, sequenced in a study of neurological immune-mediated disorders. MiXCR, run by TCRdb on the 5' RACE reads, gives a single entry per CDR3 protein. The table records 55,000 to 70,000 distinct CDR3 sequences, roughly an eighth of them present only once. Sequenced material: PBMCs. All receptors come from a man in his 60s in good health.

There are many counts of this clonotype. CDR3: CASSLSGFSLETQYF. In DNA form, the CDR3 reads TGTGCCAGCAGTTTATCGGGGTTCTCCCTAGAGACCCAGTACTTC. The rearrangement uses TRBV27 and TRBJ2-5; no clear D. Germline-derived CDR1 and CDR2 are MNHEY and SMNVEV (reference sequence). With 0 bases removed from V and 4 bases from J, the gap between germline ends came to 12 bases. The CDR3 has 15 amino acids.

This clonotype was counted ten times or more. The chain links TRBV5-1 to TRBJ1-5, with 8 bases aligning to TRBD1. The CDR3 contains 14 residues. The V and J ends lost 8 bases and 4 bases, in that order; junction bases with no gene match: 8. CDR1 is SGHRS and CDR2 is YFSETQ in the germline V gene. The CDR3 region is CASSTGQENQPQHF. The CDR3 bases are TGCGCCAGTAGCACGGGACAGGAAAATCAGCCCCAGCATTTT.

This clonotype was counted many times. V usage is TRBV20-1 and J usage is TRBJ1-6, with D tentatively TRBD1 (5 bases). The ends were cut back, 1 base at V and 9 bases at J, with 7 bases in the middle. Germline assignment: CDR1 DFQATT and CDR2 SNEGSKA (reference sequence). This CDR3 is built from 12 residues. In nucleotides, the CDR3 is TGCAGTGCTAGAGGGGGCGGTTCACCCCTCCACTTT. Translating gives CSARGGGSPLHF.

This clonotype was seen many times. V is TRBV5-6 and J is TRBJ1-5; D perhaps matches TRBD1 (5 bases). The CDR3 is 16 residues long. The germline V gene encodes CDR1 SGHDT and CDR2 YYEEEE. V lost 0 bases, J lost 2 bases, and 12 bases lay in between. The CDR3 DNA is TGTGCCAGCAGCTTGGGGCCTCCGGGGGGCAATCAGCCCCAGCATTTT. It encodes CASSLGPPGGNQPQHF.

This clonotype was seen at least ten times. The CDR3 loop is CASSLGGQALYEQYF. The CDR3 DNA reads TGTGCCAGCAGCTTAGGGGGACAGGCGCTCTACGAGCAGTACTTC. The chain has TRBV7-2 and TRBJ2-7, with 8 positions matching TRBD1. The germline V gene encodes CDR1 SGHTA and CDR2 FQGNSA. The CDR3 covers 15 residues. V was clipped by 1 base and J by 3 bases; unmatched bases: 5.

This clonotype appeared many times. This chain links TRBV6-5 with TRBJ1-5, with D tentatively TRBD1 (5 bases). Trimming removed 6 bases from V and 6 bases from J, with 21 bases in between. The CDR3 is made up of 16 amino acids. In germline, CDR1 is MNHEY, CDR2 SVGAGI. The CDR3 DNA reads TGTGCCAGCAGGCCAGGTGGAGGGGAAAAGAGTCAGCCCCAGCATTTT. Encoded protein: CASRPGGGEKSQPQHF.

This clonotype has a count of ten or more. The rearrangement uses TRBV20-1 and TRBJ1-5; 9 nucleotides line up with TRBD1. The CDR3 totals 15 residues. The V gene's germline CDR1 is DFQATT and CDR2 SNEGSKA (reference sequence). The J segment lost 6 bases and the V segment lost 3 bases, leaving 9 bases of the junction unmatched. CDR3 amino acids: CSARGGQGRRQPQHF. The CDR3 nucleotides are TGCAGTGCTAGGGGGGGACAGGGAAGGCGTCAGCCCCAGCATTTT.

This clonotype was counted many times. This chain uses TRBV6-5 with TRBJ1-2; 7 nucleotides agree with TRBD1. The CDR3 length is 16 residues. The J segment lost 0 bases and the V segment lost 6 bases, leaving 10 bases of the junction unmatched. Germline loops: CDR1 MNHEY, CDR2 SVGAGI. The DNA of the CDR3 is TGTGCCAGCAGGCCGGCTGGGACAGCTCCTAACTATGGCTACACCTTC. Translating it yields CASRPAGTAPNYGYTF.

This clonotype was seen a handful of times. The chain recombines TRBV7-2 with TRBJ2-3; 12 positions match TRBD2. Germline CDR1 is SGHTA and CDR2 is FQGNSA. J lost 0 bases, V lost 5 bases, and 9 bases had no gene match. The CDR3 covers 18 residues. The CDR3 nucleotides read TGTGCCAGCAGCCCCAGACTAGCGGGGGACATTAGCACAGATACGCAGTATTTT. The encoded protein is CASSPRLAGDISTDTQYF.